This T cell receptor beta chain stems from a study of neoadjuvant nivolumab and ipilimumab in lung cancer. Study-wide findings and caveats: Only a single major-pathologic-response sample was available for clonality analysis. Resected tumors had greater TCR richness and clonality than uninvolved lung. Higher pretherapy blood TCR richness went with higher resected-tumor richness.

This CDR3 region has 17 residues. V was clipped by 0 bases and J by 3 bases; unmatched bases: 9. Germline CDR1 is SGHRS and CDR2 is YFSETQ. Of note for this clone: Antigen specificity is unknown.

Produced via immunoSEQ multiplex PCR; TCRdb's table is partial and in-frame only. The sample consists of some 20,000 clones, around 77% of them appearing once. This chain joins TRBV5-1 and TRBJ2-7, with 10 bases lining up with TRBD2. The sequence came from an adult with non-small cell lung cancer. This material consisted of tumor tissue, taken after neoadjuvant nivolumab, alone or with ipilimumab, at or shortly before surgery. The CDR3 sequence is CASSLGPRTSGNYEQYF. CDR3 sequence (DNA): TGCGCCAGCAGCTTGGGACCCAGGACTAGCGGTAACTACGAGCAGTACTTC.